These 32 T cell receptor beta chains were sequenced from one sample in a study of T cell responses to AZD1222 COVID-19 vaccine. The method was immunoSEQ multiplex PCR; TCRdb's version includes in-frame clones alone and lacks a portion of them. The sample has about 130,000 clones, roughly 88% seen once. This sample comprised peripheral blood, obtained on day 0 of AZD1222 vaccination. These receptors came from an adult in good health.

The genes are TRBV6-6 and TRBJ1-1; perhaps TRBD1 as D (6 bases). Germline assignment: CDR1 MNHNY and CDR2 SVGAGI (reference sequence). The CDR3 is made up of 15 amino acids. V gave up 7 bases and J gave up 1 base, with 16 bases separating them. The CDR3 bases are TGTGCCAGCACCCACGGGGGCCGTTCGAACACTGAAGCTTTCTTT. It encodes CASTHGGRSNTEAFF.

This chain joins TRBV6-1 and TRBJ2-3; perhaps TRBD1 as D (6 bases). There are 13 residues in the CDR3. CDR1 is MNHNS and CDR2 is SASEGT in the germline V gene. V lost 3 bases and J lost 8, with 12 bases in between. CDR3 loop: CASSESIGGTQYF. The CDR3 DNA reads TGTGCCAGCAGTGAGAGTATAGGGGGTACGCAGTATTTT.

V gene TRBV7-3 combines with J gene TRBJ1-1, with 8 bases that match TRBD1. Trimming at V came to 4 bases and at J to 3 bases, leaving 1 base not matched to a gene. Per germline, CDR1 SGHTA and CDR2 FQGTGA. There are 13 residues in the CDR3. The CDR3 loop is CASSSQGDTEAFF. Written as DNA, the CDR3 is TGTGCCAGCAGCTCACAGGGGGACACTGAAGCTTTCTTT.

The genes are TRBV6-5 and TRBJ2-6; D is undetermined. The CDR3 has 15 amino acids. CDR1 is MNHEY and CDR2 is SVGAGI in the germline V gene. Between the trimmed V and J ends, which lost 2 bases and 0 bases, there was a span of 5 bases. The CDR3 loop reads CASSYKSSGANVLTF. The CDR3 nucleotides read TGTGCCAGCAGTTACAAAAGCTCTGGGGCCAACGTCCTGACTTTC.

The CDR3: CASRLDSNYGYTF. CDR3 nucleotide sequence: TGTGCCAGCAGATTGGACAGTAACTATGGCTACACCTTC. The genes are TRBV25-1 and TRBJ1-2, with D perhaps matching TRBD1 (6 bases). With 6 bases removed from V and 1 base from J, the gap between germline ends came to 9 bases. CDR3 size: 13 residues. CDR1 and CDR2 from the germline V gene are MGHDK and SYGVNS.

This clone was observed a few times. The chain couples TRBV4-1 to TRBJ2-5; tentatively, D is TRBD2 (6 bases). The CDR3 spans 17 residues. Trimming removed 0 bases at V and 5 bases at J, with 19 bases between. Germline V gene sequence: CDR1 MGHRA, CDR2 YSYEKL. CDR3 nucleotides: TGCGCCAGCAGCCAAGATCGTGTAGTAGCGGTTGGGGAGACCCAGTACTTC. This sequence encodes CASSQDRVVAVGETQYF.

The gene calls are TRBV6-5 and TRBJ2-7; D might be TRBD2 (5 bases). This CDR3 region has 13 residues. V lost 7 bases and J 5 bases, leaving 15 bases between the germline ends. From germline, CDR1 is MNHEY and CDR2 SVGAGI. CDR3 in DNA: TGTGCCAGCACCCCGGCGGGCCTTGACGAGCAGTACTTC. Translated: CASTPAGLDEQYF.

The rearrangement links TRBV15 to TRBJ2-7; D is unresolved. The CDR3 consists of 14 residues. The V gene's germline CDR1 is LNHNV and CDR2 YYDKDF (reference sequence). Trimming removed 1 base from V and 6 bases from J, with 13 bases in between. The CDR3 reads CATSRGPILGEQYF. For the CDR3, the DNA is TGTGCCACCAGCAGAGGACCCATCCTGGGCGAGCAGTACTTC.

The rearrangement links TRBV5-1 to TRBJ1-1; D unclear. The CDR3 sequence is 13 residues long. Germline loops: CDR1 SGHRS, CDR2 YFSETQ. The V end lost 7 bases, the J end lost 3 bases, and 13 bases lay between the germline ends. CDR3 nucleotide sequence: TGCGCCAGCGCCGAGGGCGAGGACACTGAAGCTTTCTTT. Its protein is CASAEGEDTEAFF. Using reference TRBV5-1 and TRBJ1-1 for the parts outside the CDR3, the full variable domain is KAGVTQTPRYLIKTRGQQVTLSCSPISGHRSVSWYQQTPGQGLQFLFEYFSETQRNKGNFPGRFSGRQFSNSRSEMNVSTLELGDSALYLCASAEGEDTEAFFGQGTRLTVV.

The gene calls are TRBV5-1 and TRBJ1-6; D is unclear. V lost 0 bases, J lost 6 bases, and 10 bases lay in between. Germline lookup yields CDR1 SGHRS and CDR2 YFSETQ. The CDR3 has 15 residues. The CDR3 sequence: CASSLDRPPNSPLHF. Here the CDR3 DNA reads TGCGCCAGCAGCTTGGATAGGCCGCCTAATTCACCCCTCCACTTT.

This sequence joins TRBV7-2 and TRBJ2-1; unclear D gene. CDR3 length: 12 residues. Germline loops: CDR1 SGHTA, CDR2 FQGNSA. V lost 2 bases and J lost 7, with 6 bases in between. CDR3 bases: TGTGCCAGCAGCTTAACCCGTAATGAGCAGTTCTTC. Translation gives CASSLTRNEQFF. The full variable domain, completed using reference TRBV7-2 and TRBJ2-1, is GAGVSQSPSNKVTEKGKDVELRCDPISGHTALYWYRQSLGQGLEFLIYFQGNSAPDKSGLPSDRFSAERTGGSVSTLTIQRTQQEDSAVYLCASSLTRNEQFFGPGTRLTVL.

The chain couples TRBV12-3 or TRBV12-4 to TRBJ2-7; D possibly corresponds to TRBD2 (5 bases). Trimming removed 8 bases from V and 4 bases from J, with 12 bases in between. This CDR3 has 12 amino acids. CDR3 sequence: CASQRRGYEQYF. The CDR3 DNA reads TGTGCCAGCCAGAGGCGAGGGTACGAGCAGTACTTC.

This chain links TRBV3-1 (or the pseudogene TRBV3-2) with TRBJ2-5; either TRBD1 or TRBD2 may supply D (7 bases each). Germline V gene lookup returns CDR1 LGHDT and CDR2 YNNKEL (reference sequence). This CDR3 spans 12 amino acids. Trimming took 1 base from V and 14 from J, leaving 14 bases between them. CDR3 nucleotides: TGTGCCAGCAGCCAAGTTCAGGGGGGGAAATACTTC. This translates into CASSQVQGGKYF.

Remarks on this clone: The sample contains more than one DNA sequence encoding this CDR3. CDR3 in amino acids: CASSQELGQGNTEAFF. The DNA of the CDR3 is TGTGCCAGCAGCCAGGAATTGGGACAGGGGAACACTGAAGCTTTCTTT. The rearrangement joins TRBV3-1 (or the pseudogene TRBV3-2) to TRBJ1-1, with TRBD1 matching over 9 bases. V dropped 3 bases and J dropped 1; count of bases not matched to a gene: 6. The CDR3 covers 16 residues. The germline V gene has CDR1 LGHDT and CDR2 YNNKEL (reference sequence).

This clone was counted a few times. This chain joins TRBV7-2 and TRBJ2-4; D is unresolved. Germline CDR1 SGHTA, CDR2 FQGNSA. The CDR3 is made up of 18 amino acids. Trimming cost V 1 base and J 0 bases, with 16 bases left between them. This CDR3 is CASSLEVASLLAKNIQYF. CDR3 DNA: TGTGCCAGCAGCTTAGAGGTGGCTTCCTTACTAGCCAAAAACATTCAGTACTTC. Full variable domain (missing parts from reference TRBV7-2 and TRBJ2-4): GAGVSQSPSNKVTEKGKDVELRCDPISGHTALYWYRQSLGQGLEFLIYFQGNSAPDKSGLPSDRFSAERTGGSVSTLTIQRTQQEDSAVYLCASSLEVASLLAKNIQYFGAGTRLSVL.

The CDR3 DNA sequence: TGTGCCAGCAGCTTGGGACAGTCCTATGGCTACACCTTC. Its translation is CASSLGQSYGYTF. The rearrangement joins TRBV11-2 to TRBJ1-2, with 7 bases aligning to TRBD1. With 3 bases clipped from V and 4 bases from J, the junction kept 2 bases outside the gene matches. There are 13 residues in the CDR3. The germline gives CDR1 SGHAT, CDR2 FQNNGV.

The CDR3 is CASSLRSGTTDNEQFF. The CDR3 DNA is TGTGCCAGCAGCCTACGGTCCGGCACAACCGACAATGAGCAGTTCTTC. The chain links TRBV5-4 to TRBJ2-1; D is unresolved. Germline-derived CDR1 and CDR2 are SGHNT and YYREEE (reference sequence). The CDR3 length is 16 residues. Trimming removed 4 bases from V and 5 bases from J, with 19 bases in between.

V and J are TRBV5-4 and TRBJ2-3; 7 nucleotides align to TRBD2. In germline, CDR1 is SGHNT, CDR2 YYREEE (reference sequence). V lost 3 bases and J lost 2; bases outside the gene matches: 3. This CDR3 contains 14 residues. The CDR3 is CASSSRDYTDTQYF. CDR3 coding DNA: TGTGCCAGCAGCTCCCGGGACTACACAGATACGCAGTATTTT. Based on the CDR3 plus reference TRBV5-4 and TRBJ2-3, the full variable domain is ETGVTQSPTHLIKTRGQQVTLRCSSQSGHNTVSWYQQALGQGPQFIFQYYREEENGRGNFPPRFSGLQFPNYSSELNVNALELDDSALYLCASSSRDYTDTQYFGPGTRLTVL.

In this sample, this clone turned up once. The J gene is TRBJ1-6, the V gene TRBV5-6; a possible D gene is TRBD1 (6 bases). The germline CDR1 and CDR2 sequences are SGHDT and YYEEEE. The CDR3 is 16 residues long. Trimming left V 0 bases short and J 9 bases short, with 16 bases between. The CDR3, as DNA: TGTGCCAGCAGCTTGGTTTATGGGGACATGGTTTCACCCCTCCACTTT. Translated, it gives CASSLVYGDMVSPLHF.

Note on this clone: A junction boundary mismatches the germline segment, possibly from a read error. This rearrangement joins TRBV30 to TRBJ1-1; the D is unclear. CDR1 is GTSNPN and CDR2 is SVGIG in the germline V gene (reference sequence). CDR3 length: 11 amino acids. The CDR3 loop reads CAWSVSDAAQF. In DNA, the CDR3 is TGTGCCTGGAGTGTTAGCGACGCGGCTCAATTT.

The V gene is TRBV28, the J gene TRBJ1-5, with 8 bases matching TRBD1. Germline CDR1 and CDR2: MDHEN and SYDVKM. This CDR3 spans 14 amino acids. With V trimmed by 7 bases and J by 5 bases, 7 bases remained unmatched. The CDR3 DNA sequence: TGTGCCAGCATCTCCGCGGGACAGGATCAGCCCCAGCATTTT. Protein sequence: CASISAGQDQPQHF.

This clone was counted only a few times. The rearrangement links TRBV29-1 to TRBJ1-1; 7 positions agree with TRBD1. Trimming at V came to 6 bases and at J to 3 bases, leaving 7 bases not matched to a gene. Germline V gives CDR1 SQVTM, CDR2 ANQGSEA. This CDR3 contains 13 residues. CDR3 region: CSVTGQDDTEAFF. DNA for the CDR3: TGCAGCGTGACCGGACAGGACGACACTGAAGCTTTCTTT. Complete variable domain (other parts from reference TRBV29-1 and TRBJ1-1): SAVISQKPSRDICQRGTSLTIQCQVDSQVTMMFWYRQQPGQSLTLIATANQGSEATYESGFVIDKFPISRPNLTFSTLTVSNMSPEDSSIYLCSVTGQDDTEAFFGQGTRLTVV.

This rearrangement joins TRBV6-5 to TRBJ1-6; TRBD1 matches at 7 bases. V lost 6 bases and J lost 10; bases outside the gene matches: 12. The CDR3 sequence is 15 residues long. Germline values: CDR1 MNHEY, CDR2 SVGAGI. The CDR3 sequence is CASSLQGRDGSPLHF. The CDR3 region has the DNA TGTGCCAGCAGCTTACAGGGGCGGGATGGATCACCCCTCCACTTT.

The chain couples TRBV6-5 to TRBJ1-4; TRBD1 might be the D (6 bases). CDR1 is MNHEY and CDR2 is SVGAGI in the germline V gene. The CDR3 covers 14 residues. V shed 0 bases and J shed 7 bases, with 9 bases lying between them. The CDR3 DNA reads TGTGCCAGCAGTTACTCGACAGGATTTGAAAAACTGTTTTTT. Encoded protein: CASSYSTGFEKLFF.

The chain employs TRBV9 and TRBJ2-3; D unclear. Trimming took 0 bases from V and 2 from J, leaving 4 bases between them. Germline loops: CDR1 SGDLS, CDR2 YYNGEE. This CDR3 contains 13 residues. CDR3 nucleotides: TGTGCCAGCAGCGTAGATCCCACAGATACGCAGTATTTT. Translating it yields CASSVDPTDTQYF. The variable domain in full, completed from reference TRBV9 and TRBJ2-3, reads DSGVTQTPKHLITATGQRVTLRCSPRSGDLSVYWYQQSLDQGLQFLIQYYNGEERAKGNILERFSAQQFPDLHSELNLSSLELGDSALYFCASSVDPTDTQYFGPGTRLTVL.

In its sample, this clone was seen a few times. The chain employs TRBV9 and TRBJ2-3; D assignment may be TRBD1 or TRBD2 (5 bases each). The CDR3 spans 15 residues. Germline CDR1 SGDLS, CDR2 YYNGEE. V was pared by 4 bases and J by 0 bases, with 12 bases between. The CDR3 region has the DNA TGTGCCAGCAGCCCGGGGACCCTGAGCACAGATACGCAGTATTTT. Its translation is CASSPGTLSTDTQYF.

The V gene is TRBV11-2, the J gene TRBJ2-7, with D tentatively TRBD1 or TRBD2 (5 bases each). Trimming shortened V by 7 bases and J by 3 bases, and 10 bases separated the two germline ends. This CDR3 spans 12 amino acids. Germline V lookup: CDR1 SGHAT, CDR2 FQNNGV. CDR3 coding DNA: TGTGCCAGCACCCCTGGGGGCTACGAGCAGTACTTC. It codes for CASTPGGYEQYF.

The CDR3 DNA reads as TGCAGCGTCTGCAGGGTCCCCGGGGAGCTGTTTTTT. Protein: CSVCRVPGELFF. The gene calls are TRBV29-1 and TRBJ2-2, with D perhaps matching TRBD1 (5 bases). The CDR3 has 12 residues. V was clipped by 6 bases and J by 6 bases, with 11 bases between them. CDR1 and CDR2 (germline): SQVTM, ANQGSEA.

The rearrangement links TRBV27 to TRBJ1-4; D ambiguous. This CDR3 has 14 amino acids. Germline CDR1 is MNHEY and CDR2 is SMNVEV (reference sequence). Trimming shortened V by 5 bases and J by 5 bases, and 12 bases separated the two germline ends. Here the CDR3 DNA reads TGTGCCAGCAGTACCAGGATCCTCAATGAAAAACTGTTTTTT. Protein: CASSTRILNEKLFF.

The chain links TRBV9 to TRBJ1-2, with D unresolved. The germline V and J ends were trimmed by 0 bases and 0 bases, with 9 bases remaining between them. CDR1 SGDLS and CDR2 YYNGEE come from the germline V gene. The CDR3 consists of 15 residues. The chain's CDR3 is CASSVVGSANYGYTF. The CDR3 DNA is TGTGCCAGCAGCGTAGTGGGGTCCGCTAACTATGGCTACACCTTC.

This rearrangement joins TRBV12-3 or TRBV12-4 to TRBJ2-1, with TRBD1 matching 9 bases. V lost 5 bases, J lost 5 bases, and 1 base stayed unmatched. The CDR3 is 13 amino acids. The CDR3 DNA reads TGTGCCAGCAGTGGGACAGGGAACAATGAGCAGTTCTTC. This sequence encodes CASSGTGNNEQFF.

The chain combines TRBV25-1 with TRBJ1-1, with a tentative D call TRBD1 (5 bases). This CDR3 region has 13 residues. The V and J ends lost 4 bases and 7 bases respectively, with 13 bases between them. Looked up from germline, CDR1 is MGHDK and CDR2 is SYGVNS. The chain's CDR3 is CASSGDSFSEAFF. In DNA form, the CDR3 reads TGTGCCAGCAGTGGTGACAGTTTCAGTGAAGCTTTCTTT.